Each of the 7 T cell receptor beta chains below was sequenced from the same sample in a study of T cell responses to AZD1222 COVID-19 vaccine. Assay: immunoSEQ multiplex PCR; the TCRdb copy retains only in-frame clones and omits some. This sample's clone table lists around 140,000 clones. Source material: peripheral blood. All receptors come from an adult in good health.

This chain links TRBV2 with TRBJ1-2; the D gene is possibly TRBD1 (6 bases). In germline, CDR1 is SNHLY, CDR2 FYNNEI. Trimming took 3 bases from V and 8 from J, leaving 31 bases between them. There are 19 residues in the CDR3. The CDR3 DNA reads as TGTGCCAGCAGTGACTTTGGCGGCAGGGGCCTCTTTGGTTCGGGCGGCTACACCTTC. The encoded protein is CASSDFGGRGLFGSGGYTF.

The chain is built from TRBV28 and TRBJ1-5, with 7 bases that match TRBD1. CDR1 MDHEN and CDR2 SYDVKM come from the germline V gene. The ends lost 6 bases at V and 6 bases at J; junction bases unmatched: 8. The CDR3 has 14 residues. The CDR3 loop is CASSLDRALQPQHF. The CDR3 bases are TGTGCCAGCAGCCTCGACAGGGCCCTTCAGCCCCAGCATTTT.

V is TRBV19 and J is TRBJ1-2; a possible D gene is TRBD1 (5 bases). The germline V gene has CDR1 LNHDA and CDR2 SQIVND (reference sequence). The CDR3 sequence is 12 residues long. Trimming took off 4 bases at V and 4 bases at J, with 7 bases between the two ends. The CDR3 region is CASSNRTYGYTF. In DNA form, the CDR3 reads TGTGCCAGTAGTAACAGGACCTATGGCTACACCTTC.

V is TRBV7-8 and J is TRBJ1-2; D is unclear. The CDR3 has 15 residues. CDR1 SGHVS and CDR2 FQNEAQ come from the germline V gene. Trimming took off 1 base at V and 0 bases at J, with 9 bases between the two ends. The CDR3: CASSLVGGTNYGYTF. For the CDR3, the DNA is TGTGCCAGCAGCTTAGTGGGAGGGACTAACTATGGCTACACCTTC.

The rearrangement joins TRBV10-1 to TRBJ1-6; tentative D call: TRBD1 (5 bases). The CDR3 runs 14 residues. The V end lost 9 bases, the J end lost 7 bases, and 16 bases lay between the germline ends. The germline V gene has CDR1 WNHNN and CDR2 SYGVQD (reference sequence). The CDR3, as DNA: TGCGCCAGTGACGGCGGGGGACTCAATTCACCCCTCCACTTT. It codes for CASDGGGLNSPLHF.

The CDR3 nucleotides read TGTGCCAGCTCACTTAGCGGGGCCGGGACAGGGGGCAAGTACGAGCAGTACTTC. This encodes CASSLSGAGTGGKYEQYF. The J gene is TRBJ2-7, the V gene TRBV18, with 12 nucleotides matching TRBD1. V lost 4 bases, J lost 4 bases, and 14 bases stayed unmatched. CDR3 length: 18 amino acids. CDR1 KGHSH and CDR2 LQKENI come from the germline V gene.

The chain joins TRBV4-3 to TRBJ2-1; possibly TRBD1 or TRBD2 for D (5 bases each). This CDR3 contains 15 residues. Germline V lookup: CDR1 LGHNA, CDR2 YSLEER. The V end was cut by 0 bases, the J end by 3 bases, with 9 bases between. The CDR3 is CASSQDREYYNEQFF. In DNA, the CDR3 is TGCGCCAGCAGCCAAGACAGGGAGTACTACAATGAGCAGTTCTTC.